One sample yielded the 11 T cell receptor beta chains listed below, sequenced in a study of blood T cell repertoires in COVID-19. Profiling relied on immunoSEQ multiplex PCR, and the TCRdb table lists in-frame clones only, not all of them. The data hold hundreds of thousands of clones, with around 87% observed a single time. Sequenced sample: peripheral blood. These TCRs come from a man in his 70s with acute or convalescent COVID-19.

The rearrangement uses TRBV7-2 and TRBJ2-2; perhaps TRBD1 as D (5 bases). This CDR3 has 15 residues. Germline CDR1 and CDR2: SGHTA and FQGNSA. Trimming removed 1 base at V and 7 bases at J, with 13 bases between. In DNA, the CDR3 is TGTGCCAGCAGCTTAGAGGTCCAGGGCGGCGGGGAGCTGTTTTTT. Encoded protein: CASSLEVQGGGELFF.

This clone was detected only once. The J gene is TRBJ2-1, the V gene TRBV5-1; 9 bases are a match to TRBD2. V lost 4 bases, J lost 0 bases, and 8 bases stayed unmatched. Germline lookup yields CDR1 SGHRS and CDR2 YFSETQ. The CDR3 is made up of 17 amino acids. The CDR3 here is CASSPGGTSLSYNEQFF. The CDR3 nucleotides are TGCGCCAGCAGCCCGGGGGGGACTAGCCTCTCCTACAATGAGCAGTTCTTC.

V is TRBV27 and J is TRBJ2-2; unclear D gene. This CDR3 contains 13 residues. Trimming left V 6 bases short and J 3 bases short, with 8 bases between. Per germline, CDR1 MNHEY and CDR2 SMNVEV (reference sequence). The CDR3 here is CASRNRDTGELFF. The CDR3 nucleotides read TGTGCCAGCAGGAACAGAGACACCGGGGAGCTGTTTTTT.

CDR3 loop: CASSPDSREQYF. The CDR3 nucleotides read TGTGCCAGCTCACCAGATTCGCGCGAGCAGTACTTC. The chain links TRBV18 to TRBJ2-7; D is unclear. The CDR3 spans 12 residues. In germline, CDR1 is KGHSH, CDR2 LQKENI. Trimming shortened V by 2 bases and J by 6 bases, and 8 bases separated the two germline ends.

The chain is built from TRBV7-2 and TRBJ2-2, with 9 bases aligning to TRBD2. The CDR3 sequence is 17 residues long. In germline, CDR1 is SGHTA, CDR2 FQGNSA. V dropped 2 bases and J dropped 3; count of bases not matched to a gene: 7. CDR3 DNA sequence: TGTGCCAGCAGCTTATGGGGCGGGAGGGGGTACACCGGGGAGCTGTTTTTT. Translation gives CASSLWGGRGYTGELFF.

The chain is built from TRBV19 and TRBJ2-3, with D possibly matching TRBD1 (6 bases). Germline values: CDR1 LNHDA, CDR2 SQIVND (reference sequence). V shed 4 bases and J shed 5 bases, with 10 bases lying between them. This CDR3 region has 13 residues. CDR3 protein: CASSTGAGDTQYF. CDR3 sequence (DNA): TGTGCCAGTAGTACAGGGGCGGGAGATACGCAGTATTTT.

V is TRBV18 and J is TRBJ2-4; D might be TRBD1 (6 bases). There are 18 residues in the CDR3. Germline V gene data show CDR1 as KGHSH and CDR2 as LQKENI. V lost 2 bases to trimming and J lost 1 base, with 18 bases between them. CDR3 bases: TGTGCCAGCTCACCAGTCGGGCCGGTGGGGGCCGCCAAAAACATTCAGTACTTC. This translates into CASSPVGPVGAAKNIQYF. The entire variable domain, with the rest obtained from reference TRBV18 and TRBJ2-4, is as follows: NAGVMQNPRHLVRRRGQEARLRCSPMKGHSHVYWYRQLPEEGLKFMVYLQKENIIDESGMPKERFSAEFPKEGPSILRIQQVVRGDSAAYFCASSPVGPVGAAKNIQYFGAGTRLSVL.

Notes on this clone: Different DNA sequences within this sample yield the same CDR3. V usage is TRBV10-1 and J usage is TRBJ2-2, with a tentative D call TRBD1 (5 bases). CDR1 is WNHNN, CDR2 SYGVQD, per germline (reference sequence). V was clipped by 3 bases and J by 4 bases, with 6 bases between them. CDR3 length: 13 residues. The CDR3 DNA follows: TGCGCCAGCAGTGAAAGGGGCACCGGGGAGCTGTTTTTT. Amino acids: CASSERGTGELFF.

The V call is TRBV2, the J call TRBJ2-2; 7 nucleotides align to TRBD2. The V gene's germline CDR1 is SNHLY and CDR2 FYNNEI. V lost 0 bases to trimming and J lost 5 bases; unmatched junction nucleotides: 3. CDR3 length equals 15 residues. CDR3 region: CASSEAAGRTGELFF. In DNA, the CDR3 is TGTGCCAGCAGTGAAGCGGCCGGGAGGACCGGGGAGCTGTTTTTT. The full variable domain, its missing parts supplied by reference TRBV2 and TRBJ2-2, is EPEVTQTPSHQVTQMGQEVILRCVPISNHLYFYWYRQILGQKVEFLVSFYNNEISEKSEIFDDQFSVERPDGSNFTLKIRSTKLEDSAMYFCASSEAAGRTGELFFGEGSRLTVL.

The V gene is TRBV19, the J gene TRBJ1-2; 7 nucleotides agree with TRBD1. With V trimmed by 5 bases and J by 5 bases, 11 bases remained unmatched. The CDR3 spans 15 residues. CDR1 and CDR2 from the germline V gene are LNHDA and SQIVND (reference sequence). The CDR3 protein is CASSSHRQGVYGYTF. The CDR3 DNA reads as TGTGCCAGTAGTTCTCACCGACAGGGAGTATATGGCTACACCTTC.

The chain employs TRBV7-3 and TRBJ1-2; 12 positions match TRBD1. Germline-derived CDR1 and CDR2 are SGHTA and FQGTGA. This CDR3 has 15 residues. V dropped 5 bases and J dropped 3; count of bases not matched to a gene: 4. CDR3: CASSPGTGGDYGYTF. DNA for the CDR3: TGTGCCAGCAGCCCGGGGACAGGGGGCGACTATGGCTACACCTTC.